This T cell receptor beta chain was sequenced in a study of T-cell reconstitution after alpha-beta-depleted transplantation in children. Trimming cost V 3 bases and J 2 bases, with 4 bases left between them. This CDR3 spans 13 amino acids. Preparation of the TCRbeta library involved a method that used unique molecular identifiers. Using its own MiXCR run on the PCR reads, TCRdb lists one record per CDR3 protein. The table shows fewer than 400,000 distinct CDR3 sequences, with around 21% occurring only once. This clonotype was observed a handful of times. This specimen was PBMCs from the stem cell graft donor, taken from the stem cell graft. This receptor was taken from a human donor who donated a stem cell graft to a child with acute myeloid leukemia. The V gene is TRBV12-3 or TRBV12-4, the J gene TRBJ2-2; D not certain. The chain's CDR3 is CASSFSNTGELFF. Written as DNA, the CDR3 is TGTGCCAGCAGTTTCTCCAACACCGGGGAGCTGTTTTTT.